These 16 T cell receptor beta chains were sequenced from one sample in a study of identical twins. From the 5' RACE reads, TCRdb called clonotypes with MiXCR, one entry per CDR3 protein. This repertoire shows about 700,000 distinct CDR3 sequences, approximately 6.1% found once; its top ten account for under 2%. The sequencing input was naive T cells sorted from blood. The source of these receptors is a man between 18 and 35 years old in good health.

J is TRBJ2-1 and V is TRBV14; no definite D call. Germline V gives CDR1 SGHDN, CDR2 FVKESK. Between the trimmed V and J ends, which lost 3 bases and 10 bases, there was a span of 10 bases. This CDR3 is built from 12 residues. The CDR3, as DNA: TGTGCCAGCAGCCAGCGAGAGATGGAGCAGTTCTTC. Translated: CASSQREMEQFF.

V is TRBV6-1 and J is TRBJ2-3; D unresolved. Germline assignment: CDR1 MNHNS and CDR2 SASEGT. V was cut by 2 bases and J by 1 base, with 10 bases left in between. The CDR3 sequence is 15 residues long. CDR3 in DNA: TGTGCCAGCAGTGAATTTGAGACGGGCACAGATACGCAGTATTTT. Protein product: CASSEFETGTDTQYF.

This clonotype showed up just a few times. The chain combines TRBV27 with TRBJ1-5, with D perhaps matching TRBD1 (5 bases). Trimming removed 3 bases from V and 6 bases from J, with 15 bases in between. The germline V gene encodes CDR1 MNHEY and CDR2 SMNVEV (reference sequence). There are 15 residues in the CDR3. The CDR3 DNA sequence: TGTGCCAGCAGTTTGTCCGCTAGGAGGGGTCAGCCCCAGCATTTT. Translating gives CASSLSARRGQPQHF.

CDR3 in DNA: TGCAGTGCTAGAGTTGGGCCAGGTCTAGCGGGATATGAGCAGTTCTTC. Encoded protein: CSARVGPGLAGYEQFF. V and J are TRBV20-1 and TRBJ2-1; 9 bases line up with TRBD2. The germline V gene encodes CDR1 DFQATT and CDR2 SNEGSKA (reference sequence). CDR3 size: 16 residues. Trimming took 1 base from V and 8 from J; bases not matched to a gene: 12.

This clonotype showed up just a few times. The chain joins TRBV6-1 to TRBJ2-2, with a weak D call TRBD2 (6 bases). V was cut by 4 bases and J by 0 bases, with 15 bases left in between. Per germline, CDR1 MNHNS and CDR2 SASEGT. The CDR3 is 17 amino acids. In nucleotides, the CDR3 is TGTGCCAGCAGTGGCGGGACCGGGGCCGCGAACACCGGGGAGCTGTTTTTT. This codes for CASSGGTGAANTGELFF.

Details on this clonotype: This may be a read error, as it is one base from a much larger clone. The chain joins TRBV7-2 to TRBJ2-2; D not certain. The CDR3 is 14 amino acids. The V gene's germline CDR1 is SGHTA and CDR2 FQGNSA. CDR3 DNA sequence: TGTGTCAGCAGCCAACTGGTGGGGACCGGGGAGCTGTTTTTT. Residues: CVSSQLVGTGELFF.

This clonotype came up a few times. This chain connects TRBV19 to TRBJ2-1; D remains ambiguous. V was cut by 5 bases and J by 4 bases, with 12 bases left in between. The CDR3 has 14 residues. From germline, CDR1 is LNHDA and CDR2 SQIVND (reference sequence). The CDR3 is CASSQSSGYNEQFF. The CDR3 DNA sequence: TGTGCCAGTAGTCAGTCGTCCGGGTACAATGAGCAGTTCTTC.

V usage is TRBV27 and J usage is TRBJ2-2; the D gene is possibly TRBD1 (6 bases). CDR1 MNHEY and CDR2 SMNVEV come from the germline V gene (reference sequence). This CDR3 spans 15 amino acids. V gave up 6 bases and J gave up 0 bases, with 11 bases separating them. The CDR3 nucleotides read TGTGCCAGCAGACCTACAGGGACGAACACCGGGGAGCTGTTTTTT. Protein sequence: CASRPTGTNTGELFF.

This clonotype was counted only a few times. The CDR3: CASSPHQGDQPQHF. CDR3 coding DNA: TGTGCCAGCAGTCCCCACCAGGGGGATCAGCCCCAGCATTTT. V is TRBV6-1 and J is TRBJ1-5; 7 bases are a match to TRBD1. Trimming took 5 bases from V and 5 from J; bases not matched to a gene: 6. This CDR3 spans 14 amino acids. Germline loops: CDR1 MNHNS, CDR2 SASEGT.

This clonotype has a count of ten or more. V and J are TRBV12-3 or TRBV12-4 and TRBJ2-6; D not resolved. Trimming pared 6 bases from V and 4 bases from J, leaving 16 bases between. This CDR3 contains 16 residues. The CDR3 loop reads CASSRSVGSGANVLTF. CDR3 bases: TGTGCCAGCAGCCGGTCAGTCGGATCCGGGGCCAACGTCCTGACTTTC.

The chain uses TRBV10-3 and TRBJ2-7; D gene unclear. V dropped 0 bases and J dropped 6 bases, with 9 bases sitting between them. Germline V gene data show CDR1 as ENHRY and CDR2 as SYGVKD. The CDR3 spans 13 residues. In DNA, the CDR3 is TGTGCCATCAGTGAGTCAGGGTGGGGCGAGCAGTACGTC. This translates into CAISESGWGEQYV.

The sample holds a few counts of this clonotype. The chain has TRBV15 and TRBJ1-4; D might be TRBD1 (6 bases). Trimming took 2 bases from V and 5 from J, leaving 6 bases between them. The germline gives CDR1 LNHNV, CDR2 YYDKDF (reference sequence). This CDR3 spans 13 amino acids. DNA for the CDR3: TGTGCCACCAGCAGACAGGGGAATGAAAAACTGTTTTTT. It specifies CATSRQGNEKLFF.

This clonotype came up many times. CDR3 protein: CASKNRVQETQYF. As DNA, the CDR3 is TGTGCCAGCAAAAACAGGGTCCAGGAGACCCAGTACTTC. The rearrangement joins TRBV12-3 or TRBV12-4 to TRBJ2-5; D perhaps matches TRBD1 (6 bases). Trimming removed 7 bases from V and 5 bases from J, with 14 bases in between. This CDR3 contains 13 residues.

This clonotype occurred a few times. The chain employs TRBV7-9 and TRBJ2-1; 8 bases match TRBD2. V gave up 6 bases and J gave up 10 bases; unmatched junction bases: 14. Germline V gene lookup returns CDR1 SEHNR and CDR2 FQNEAQ (reference sequence). CDR3 length: 15 residues. In nucleotides, the CDR3 is TGTGCCAGCAGGGGGACCCCGGGACTAGTCGACGAGCAGTTCTTC. As protein: CASRGTPGLVDEQFF.

This clonotype showed up just a few times. The chain has TRBV6-5 and TRBJ2-7; D unclear. Germline V lookup: CDR1 MNHEY, CDR2 SVGAGI. V lost 0 bases, J lost 1 base, and 16 bases lay in between. The CDR3 extends over 17 amino acids. DNA for the CDR3: TGTGCCAGCAGTTACTCCAAAGAGAAGACTTATTCCTACGAGCAGTACTTC. Translated: CASSYSKEKTYSYEQYF.

J is TRBJ2-1 and V is TRBV6-1; D possibly uses TRBD1 or TRBD2 (5 bases each). Germline CDR1 reads MNHNS; CDR2 reads SASEGT. The CDR3 extends over 13 amino acids. Trimming left V 7 bases short and J 8 bases short, with 15 bases between. CDR3 amino acids: CASIAGAGDEQFF. The DNA of the CDR3 is TGTGCCAGCATTGCCGGGGCGGGTGATGAGCAGTTCTTC.